This is a list of T cell receptor beta chains from one sample in a study of cytomegalovirus exposure and HLA in healthy donors. Generated by immunoSEQ multiplex PCR, the TCRdb table keeps only in-frame clones and is missing some. The repertoire holds 50,000 to 60,000 clones, roughly 81% seen once, with about 2.5% in the top ten. Sequencing used PBMCs. All receptors come from a woman between 35 and 50 years old in good health and CMV-seropositive. The conserved cysteine and the conserved F or W are not part of the CDR3 here. Each record gives: V gene, J gene, CDR3 protein.

>TRBV6-1|TRBJ2-7
ASVSSGGYEQY
>TRBV2|TRBJ2-5
ASSKQGWQETQY
>TRBV28|TRBJ1-2
ASSASGTGNSNYGYT
>TRBV7-9|TRBJ2-7
ASSFGRDREQY
>TRBV4-1|TRBJ2-3
ASSQDSGYTDTQY
>TRBV7-2|TRBJ2-3
ASSPEGRGSTDTQY
>TRBV5-4|TRBJ2-2
ASSSRLVANTGELF
>TRBV6-5|.
ASRDLTGGYEQY
>TRBV11-2|TRBJ2-3
AAAKRGTDTQY
>TRBV5-1|TRBJ2-2
ASSGGWVWAGELF
>TRBV30|TRBJ1-1
AGLRGSAF
>TRBV9|TRBJ1-6
ASSARTGENSPLH
>TRBV2|TRBJ1-6
ASSDPGASSYNSPLH
>TRBV6-1|TRBJ1-1
ASSEAAGGYTEAF
>TRBV10-3|TRBJ1-1
ATTSGGKNTEAF
>TRBV5-1|TRBJ1-6
ASSLEQGGNSPLH
>TRBV6-5|TRBJ1-2
ASSSGTSFSGYT
>TRBV9|TRBJ2-3
ASSVEGGTTDTQY
>TRBV6-6|TRBJ2-5
ASSDVGPAKETQY
>TRBV6-1|TRBJ1-2
ASSLVYGYT
>TRBV28|TRBJ2-3
ASSLAGQGSDTQY
>TRBV4-3|TRBJ2-2
ASSLSGKGVGELF
>TRBV4-3|TRBJ2-1
ASSQPGQGLHEQF
>TRBV14|TRBJ1-1
ASSQALVAF
>TRBV29-1|TRBJ1-1
SVVKGGGMNTEAF
>TRBV7-8|TRBJ1-6
ASSLLPSGPGTPLH